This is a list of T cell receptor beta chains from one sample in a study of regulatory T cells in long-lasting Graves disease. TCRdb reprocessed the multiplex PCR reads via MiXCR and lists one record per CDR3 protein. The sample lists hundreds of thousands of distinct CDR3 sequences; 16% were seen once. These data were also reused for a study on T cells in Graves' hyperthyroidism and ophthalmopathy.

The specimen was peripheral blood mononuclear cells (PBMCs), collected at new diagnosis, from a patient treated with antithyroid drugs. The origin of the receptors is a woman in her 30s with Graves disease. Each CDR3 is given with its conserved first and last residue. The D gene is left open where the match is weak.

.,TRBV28,CASSWMNSGNTIYF
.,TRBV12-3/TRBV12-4,CASRSDMFQPQHF
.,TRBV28,CASRRRGASYEQYF
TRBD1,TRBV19,CAAKKQGTGDGELFF
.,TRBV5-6,CASSNGDHQETQYF
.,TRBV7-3,CASSPTPLEARTDTQYF
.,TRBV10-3,CAIRNPGENQPQHF
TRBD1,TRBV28,CASSTYRGSNQPQHF
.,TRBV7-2,CASSLGLSPEELFF
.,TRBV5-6,CASSLALFGASPLHF
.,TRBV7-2,CASSSRRPPDVAFF
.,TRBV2,CASRRGRETNEKLFF
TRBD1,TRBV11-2,CASSRSTGGRQTQYF
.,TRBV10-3,CAISELTGLGQYF
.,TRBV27,CASSSRSWRGAPSGNTIYF
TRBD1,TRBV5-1,CASSMGQGAGNTEAFF
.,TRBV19,CASSIGVPTVGQFF
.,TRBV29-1,CSVEDGIRKGDGTYEQYF
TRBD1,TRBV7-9,CASSLVGTGGEQYF
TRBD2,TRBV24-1,CATSRLAGVSTSTDTQYF
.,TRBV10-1,CASSVTSTGELFF
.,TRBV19,CASSTLPGQKMDGYTF
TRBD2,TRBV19,CASSTGLGGWVETQYF
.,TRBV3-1,CASSQGRYNEQFF
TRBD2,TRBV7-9,CASGTIATYEQYF
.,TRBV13,CASSLRSLSGELFF
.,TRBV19,CASSDSRETQYF
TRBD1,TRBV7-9,CASRSTGIYEQYF
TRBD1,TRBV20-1,CSAFSGTGGRRNTEAFF
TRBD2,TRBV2,CASALAGGPETQYF
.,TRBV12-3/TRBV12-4,CASSGGEAYEQYF
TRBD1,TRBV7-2,CASRPQGWVQETQYF
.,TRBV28,CASITGTPSYNEQFF
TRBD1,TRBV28,CASSKTGTGGVAQYF
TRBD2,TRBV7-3,CASSLTSGNNNEQFF